The 2 T cell receptor beta chains below come from one sample, sequenced in a study of PD-1 and CTLA-4 blockade in melanoma. The method was immunoSEQ multiplex PCR; TCRdb's version includes in-frame clones alone and lacks a portion of them. The sample consists of almost 30,000 clones, around nine tenths of them appearing once. The specimen comprised CD8+ T cells from peripheral blood, sampled before anti-PD-1 treatment. The receptors shown here come from a human donor with melanoma.

CDR3 residues: CASSLHTEAFF. CDR3 coding DNA: TGTGCCAGCAGTTTGCACACTGAAGCTTTCTTT. The rearrangement joins TRBV12-3 or TRBV12-4 to TRBJ1-1; D not resolved. The CDR3 totals 11 residues. Trimming took 3 bases from V and 3 from J, leaving 2 bases between them.

The chain couples TRBV27 to TRBJ1-1; D call uncertain. Germline lookup yields CDR1 MNHEY and CDR2 SMNVEV (reference sequence). The CDR3 length is 14 residues. V lost 5 bases and J 1 base, leaving 11 bases between the germline ends. For the CDR3, the DNA is TGTGCCAGCAGTCTTTTGGGCCCGAACACTGAAGCTTTCTTT. This encodes CASSLLGPNTEAFF.